These T cell receptor beta chains were read from a single sample in a study of cytomegalovirus exposure and HLA in healthy donors. Method: immunoSEQ multiplex PCR; TCRdb's copy keeps in-frame clones and lacks some. In the table there are some 140,000 clones, roughly 70% of which are singletons. Sequencing was carried out using PBMCs. The receptors here all came from a middle-aged man in good health and CMV-seronegative. Both conserved end residues are part of each CDR3. Each record gives: D gene, clone size, J gene, V gene, CDR3 DNA, CDR3 protein. A D gene is named only where the DNA matches it firmly. Rows may omit the clone size; those that give it use once, few, many or a size class.

>-|once|TRBJ2-1|TRBV29-1
TGCAGCTCTCGACCCAGCGGGTACCCCTACAATGAGCAGTTCTTC
CSSRPSGYPYNEQFF
>TRBD2|-|TRBJ2-4|TRBV29-1
TGCAGCGTTACGGGACTAGCGGATAGGGGGGCCAAAAACATTCAGTACTTC
CSVTGLADRGAKNIQYF
>TRBD1|-|TRBJ1-1|TRBV19
TGTGCCAGTACCACAGGGGGCGTAACTGAAGCTTTCTTT
CASTTGGVTEAFF
>-|-|TRBJ2-5|TRBV5-6
TGTGCCAGCAGCCCTGCCGTGAGCCAAGAGACCCAGTACTTC
CASSPAVSQETQYF
>TRBD1|-|TRBJ2-7|TRBV6-5
TGTGCCAGCCGGGACAGCTCCTACGAGCAGTACTTC
CASRDSSYEQYF
>TRBD1|-|TRBJ1-3|TRBV6-5
TGTGCCAGCACCACAGGGGTTGGAAACACCATATATTTT
CASTTGVGNTIYF
>TRBD1|once|TRBJ1-1|TRBV14
TGTGCCAGCAGCCAAGATTTCCCGGACAGGGGGCGCGTGGACGAAGCTTTCTTT
CASSQDFPDRGRVDEAFF
>TRBD1|-|TRBJ1-1|TRBV5-1
TGCGCCAGCAGCCCACGCCTCGGGACAGGGTTCGCGAACACTGAAGCTTTCTTT
CASSPRLGTGFANTEAFF
>-|once|TRBJ1-2|TRBV2
TGTGCCAGCAGGACAGTTTCAGGTTCTCCACCTTATGGCTACACCTTC
CASRTVSGSPPYGYTF
>-|-|TRBJ2-2|TRBV10-3
TGTGCCATCAGTGGGTCTGGGGCAACGAACACCGGGGAGCTGTTTTTT
CAISGSGATNTGELFF
>TRBD1|once|TRBJ1-2|TRBV7-9
TGTGCCAGCAGCTTAGACGGACAGGGGGCGGATGGCTACACCTTC
CASSLDGQGADGYTF
>-|once|TRBJ2-1|TRBV5-1
TGCGCCAGCAGCTTGGGCGGCTCCTACAATGAGCAGTTCTTC
CASSLGGSYNEQFF
>-|few|TRBJ2-5|TRBV9
TGTGCCAGCAGCGTAGAGTATAGGGGTGAGACCCAGTACTTC
CASSVEYRGETQYF
>-|-|TRBJ2-7|TRBV5-4
TGTGCCAGCAGTAGCCCCTACGAGCAGTACTTC
CASSSPYEQYF
>TRBD2|-|TRBJ2-7|TRBV15
TGTGCCACCAGCAAGGGACTAGCGGGGGTTCTTGGCGAGCAGTACTTC
CATSKGLAGVLGEQYF
>-|-|TRBJ1-1|TRBV30
TGTGCCTCTTGGAGGGGAATGAACACTGAAGCTTTCTTT
CASWRGMNTEAFF
>-|-|TRBJ1-2|TRBV2
TGTGCCAGCAGTGAATTAGGACTTTCCAACTATGGCTACACCTTC
CASSELGLSNYGYTF
>TRBD2|-|TRBJ2-4|TRBV30
TGTGCCTGGAGTCGAGGTGGACTAGCGGGCATTCAGTACTTC
CAWSRGGLAGIQYF
>TRBD1|-|TRBJ1-1|TRBV10-3
TGTGCCATCAAAGAGACAGGGGCCTCCAACACTGAAGCTTTCTTT
CAIKETGASNTEAFF
>TRBD1|-|TRBJ1-2|TRBV7-3
TGTGCCAGCAGCCCTACCTATGAACAGGGGAACTATGGCTACACCTTC
CASSPTYEQGNYGYTF
>TRBD1|-|TRBJ2-7|TRBV23-1
TGCGCGCAAGGAATCACAGGGGATCTGGGCTACGAGCAGTACTTC
CAQGITGDLGYEQYF
>-|-|TRBJ1-1|TRBV6-1
TGTGCCAGCAGTGAAGGTGGGGAGGACACTGAAGCTTTCTTT
CASSEGGEDTEAFF
>TRBD2|few|TRBJ2-5|TRBV4-2
TGTGCCAGCAGCCGCACGGGAGGGGCAACTAGCGGGAGCTGGGAAGAGACCCAGTACTTC
CASSRTGGATSGSWEETQYF
>TRBD2|-|TRBJ2-3|TRBV9
TGTGCCAGCAGCGCCTACTCGGGACTAGCGGGCGAAGCGCAGTATTTT
CASSAYSGLAGEAQYF
>-|-|TRBJ1-2|TRBV6-5
TGTGCCAGCAGTTACCGGGAGCGGAACTATGGCTACACCTTC
CASSYRERNYGYTF
>-|-|TRBJ2-1|TRBV25-1
TGTGCCAGCAGTGATAGGGGTGAGCAGTTCTTC
CASSDRGEQFF
>-|-|TRBJ2-2|TRBV5-1
TGCGCCAGCAGCTTGGAAGGCAGGGGAGTGACCGGGGAGCTGTTTTTT
CASSLEGRGVTGELFF
>TRBD2|-|TRBJ2-7|TRBV28
TGTGCCACCGGACGGGGGGGCCGGGAGCAGTACTTC
CATGRGGREQYF
>TRBD1|-|TRBJ2-5|TRBV7-9
TGTGCCAGCAGCTTGTCGCAGGGGGCGCAGACCCAGTACTTC
CASSLSQGAQTQYF
>-|few|TRBJ2-7|TRBV18
TGTGCCAGCTCAACAAAGACAGGCTCCTACGAGCAGTACTTC
CASSTKTGSYEQYF
>-|-|TRBJ2-1|TRBV30
TGTGCCTGGAGTTCAACGTGGGGGGACAATGAGCAGTTCTTC
CAWSSTWGDNEQFF
>-|-|TRBJ2-7|TRBV13
TGTGCCAGCAGCTCGAAGAGTCTAGGAGGACCCTACTACGAGCAGTACTTC
CASSSKSLGGPYYEQYF
>-|once|TRBJ1-1|TRBV18
TGTGCCAGCTCACCCACAAGAGGGACTGAAGCTTTCTTT
CASSPTRGTEAFF
>-|-|TRBJ1-6|TRBV6-5
TGTGCCAGCAGTCTGACTCCGGACTATAATTCACCCCTCCACTTT
CASSLTPDYNSPLHF
>-|-|TRBJ1-1|TRBV2
TGTGCCAGCACAAACGGGGGGAACACTGAAGCTTTCTTT
CASTNGGNTEAFF
>TRBD2|-|TRBJ2-3|TRBV10-3
TGTGCCATCAGTGACACGTTTGGCGGGGGGCACGGGGATACGCAGTATTTT
CAISDTFGGGHGDTQYF
>-|-|TRBJ1-4|TRBV4-3
TGCGCCAGCAGCCAAGAACACAGACTACCAACTAATGAAAAACTGTTTTTT
CASSQEHRLPTNEKLFF
>-|-|TRBJ1-6|TRBV7-3
TGTGCCAGCAGCTTATTCCAGGGAGGTGGTTCACCCCTCCACTTT
CASSLFQGGGSPLHF
>-|-|TRBJ1-1|TRBV6-5
TGTGCCAGCAGTCCGAACAGGGCAACTGAAGCTTTCTTT
CASSPNRATEAFF
>-|-|TRBJ2-7|TRBV6-5
TGTGCCAGCAGTTACTCGAGACAGTACGAGCAGTACTTC
CASSYSRQYEQYF
>-|-|TRBJ2-7|TRBV27
TGTGCCAGCAGTACACACTCCGGGACCCGGGAGAGCGAGCAGTACTTC
CASSTHSGTRESEQYF
>-|-|TRBJ2-2|TRBV7-3
TGTGCCAGCAGCTTAAGGCGGGATTCTAAGAACACCGGGGAGCTGTTTTTT
CASSLRRDSKNTGELFF
>-|-|TRBJ2-7|TRBV6-6
TGTGCCAGCAGTTACACTGGGGCTAGCGTCGAGCAGTACTTC
CASSYTGASVEQYF
>TRBD2|-|TRBJ2-2|TRBV5-1
TGCGCCAGCAGCCTGCGACTAGCGGGGGACACCGGGGAGCTGTTTTTT
CASSLRLAGDTGELFF
>TRBD1|-|TRBJ2-7|TRBV13
TGTGCCAGCAGCTTAGGCGGAACAGGGGGACGCGAGCAGTACTTC
CASSLGGTGGREQYF
>TRBD1|-|TRBJ2-3|TRBV11-2
TGTGCCAGCAGCTCTCCCGGGACAGGGCCAGGGCGGTTTACGCAGTATTTT
CASSSPGTGPGRFTQYF
>TRBD2|-|TRBJ2-5|TRBV2
TGTGCCGGCCACACTAGCGGGGGGACCGGTGAGACCCAGTACTTC
CAGHTSGGTGETQYF
>-|once|TRBJ1-1|TRBV30
TGTGCCTGGAGTGTACTGAGGGGGTCCGAAGCTTTCTTT
CAWSVLRGSEAFF
>-|-|TRBJ1-1|TRBV7-2
TGTGCCAGCAGCCAAACGACAGGGAACACTGAAGCTTTCTTT
CASSQTTGNTEAFF
>TRBD1|-|TRBJ2-7|TRBV5-1
TGCGCCAGCAGCTTGGAGGGGACAGGGATCCACGAGCAGTACTTC
CASSLEGTGIHEQYF
>TRBD1|few|TRBJ1-2|TRBV28
TGTGCCACTCGGGGACAGCTACACTATGGCTACACCTTC
CATRGQLHYGYTF
>-|few|TRBJ1-1|TRBV10-2
TGCGCCAGCAGTGTTGTTCAGGAGAACACTGAAGCTTTCTTT
CASSVVQENTEAFF
>TRBD2|-|TRBJ2-7|TRBV7-2
TGTGCCAGCAGCATGAGCGGGAGTCAAAACGAGCAGTACTTC
CASSMSGSQNEQYF
>-|-|TRBJ1-2|TRBV30
TGTGCCTGGAGTCACCCATTTTTGGGGGGAGGGGATGGCTACACCTTC
CAWSHPFLGGGDGYTF
>-|once|TRBJ2-5|TRBV7-9
TGTGCCAGCAGCTTTTTGGAAGCGTCCCAGTACTTC
CASSFLEASQYF